The 2 T cell receptor beta chains presented below share a single source sample, sequenced in a study of blood T cells in healthy people across ages. Combining a sample-barcoded 5' primer with a J-beta primer mix, a second PCR ran for 7 to 11 cycles. TCRdb independently ran MiXCR on the 5' RACE reads; one entry per CDR3 protein. The sample carries about 680,000 distinct CDR3 sequences, about 52% recorded once. Sequencing input: blood. These receptors came from a woman aged 60 to 75 in good health.

The chain combines TRBV7-2 with TRBJ1-2, with D perhaps matching TRBD1 (5 bases). Germline V gene data show CDR1 as SGHTA and CDR2 as FQGNSA. This CDR3 is 13 amino acids long. V was clipped by 3 bases and J by 6 bases, with 11 bases between them. The CDR3 protein is CASSLSGINGYTF. CDR3 bases: TGTGCCAGCAGCTTGTCAGGGATAAATGGCTACACCTTC.

The chain employs TRBV30 and TRBJ2-7, with 7 nucleotides matching TRBD1. With 3 bases clipped from V and 0 bases from J, the junction kept 2 bases outside the gene matches. This CDR3 contains 13 residues. Germline loops: CDR1 GTSNPN, CDR2 SVGIG (reference sequence). CDR3: CAWRKGASYEQYF. The CDR3 DNA reads as TGTGCCTGGAGGAAGGGGGCCTCCTACGAGCAGTACTTC.